This is a list of T cell receptor beta chains from one sample in a study of molecular identifiers for immune sequencing clone quantification. TCRdb reprocessed the PCR reads via MiXCR and lists one record per CDR3 protein. The table includes around 480,000 distinct CDR3 sequences, about 22% detected once. Sequenced sample: naive CD8+ T cells from blood, with Jurkat cell RNA spiked in. These receptors all come from a human donor in good health. Some libraries in this study had Jurkat cell RNA spiked in. CDR3s include the opening cysteine and the closing phenylalanine or tryptophan. A D gene is named only where the DNA matches it firmly. Some rows mark clone size as missing; the rest say once, few, many or name a class of expanded clone.

V,length,J,size,D,DNA,CDR3
TRBV4-3,18,TRBJ2-2,many,.,TGCGCCAGCAGCCAAGATTCCGGCCTCTCGTTCGGCACCGGGGAGCTGTTTTTT,CASSQDSGLSFGTGELFF
TRBV19,17,TRBJ2-2,.,.,TGTGCCAGTAGTTCCGGACGCGGGATCGCGAACACCGGGGAGCTGTTTTTT,CASSSGRGIANTGELFF
TRBV20-1,15,TRBJ2-7,few,TRBD1,TGCAGTGCTAGTCCCCTGGACAGGCTCCCTTACGAGCAGTACTTC,CSASPLDRLPYEQYF
TRBV7-9,15,TRBJ1-1,many,.,TGTGCCAGCAAAGAATGGGACCGCTCGGGCACTGAAGCTTTCTTT,CASKEWDRSGTEAFF
TRBV27,13,TRBJ2-7,.,TRBD1,TGTGCCAGTAGTACCGGGACAGTCTACGAGCAGTACTTC,CASSTGTVYEQYF
TRBV19,14,TRBJ1-5,.,.,TGTGCCAGTAGTATCAGGGGATACAATCAGCCCCAGCATTTT,CASSIRGYNQPQHF
TRBV20-1,20,TRBJ2-6,.,.,TGCAGTGCTCGTTTGTTCCGGGGCAGCGTTTGTAGCTCTGGGGCCAACGTCCTGACTTTC,CSARLFRGSVCSSGANVLTF
TRBV13,13,TRBJ1-4,.,.,TGTGCCAGCAGCTCAAAAATGGAGGAAAAACTGTTTTTT,CASSSKMEEKLFF
TRBV6-5,13,TRBJ2-5,.,.,TGTGCCACCCATGGCGGGGGCCAGGAGACCCAGTACTTC,CATHGGGQETQYF
TRBV11-2,15,TRBJ2-5,many,.,TGTGCCAGCAGCCACACCGGGGGAGAGGGAGAGACCCAGTACTTC,CASSHTGGEGETQYF
TRBV30,15,TRBJ2-3,.,TRBD2,TGTGCCTGGGACCTCACGCGGGGGGGCCGAGATACGCAGTATTTT,CAWDLTRGGRDTQYF
TRBV19,12,TRBJ1-2,.,.,TGTGCCAGTAATCTTGGCAACCATGGCTACACCTTC,CASNLGNHGYTF
TRBV7-9,15,TRBJ2-1,few,.,TGTGCCAGCAGCCAGGGCCCTCAGGACTACAATGAGCAGTTCTTC,CASSQGPQDYNEQFF
TRBV12-3/TRBV12-4,13,TRBJ2-3,few,.,TGTGCCAGCAGTTGGGGGTACACAGATACGCAGTATTTT,CASSWGYTDTQYF
TRBV12-3/TRBV12-4,16,TRBJ2-7,.,TRBD1,TGTGCCAGCAGTTTAGTAGGGACAGGGGCCTGGTACGAGCAGTACTTC,CASSLVGTGAWYEQYF
TRBV5-6,15,TRBJ2-3,many,.,TGTGCCAGCAGTGCGAGGGGCGGGGTTGGAGATACGCAGTATTTT,CASSARGGVGDTQYF
TRBV12-3/TRBV12-4,14,TRBJ1-1,many,TRBD1,TGTGCCAGCAGTTTATCAGGGGGCAACACTGAAGCTTTCTTT,CASSLSGGNTEAFF
TRBV5-1,17,TRBJ2-5,many,TRBD2,TGCGCCAGCAGCAGTGGGACTAGCGGCGTCTTCCAAGAGACCCAGTACTTC,CASSSGTSGVFQETQYF
TRBV5-5,13,TRBJ2-7,few,.,TGTGCCAGCAGCTTGGATGTCCCCCACGAGCAGTACTTC,CASSLDVPHEQYF
TRBV6-5,17,TRBJ2-3,.,TRBD2,TGTGCCAGCACCAACCCGGGGGGGCCAGATAACACAGATACGCAGTATTTT,CASTNPGGPDNTDTQYF
TRBV4-3,17,TRBJ2-3,few,.,TGCGCCAGCAGCCCGATGGGAGCGGCTAGCAACACAGATACGCAGTATTTT,CASSPMGAASNTDTQYF
TRBV4-3,17,TRBJ2-1,few,TRBD1,TGCGCCAGCAGCCAAGATACAGGGGGCACAATCTACAATGAGCAGTTCTTC,CASSQDTGGTIYNEQFF
TRBV12-3/TRBV12-4,15,TRBJ2-3,few,TRBD1,TGTGCCAGCAGTTTTCCCACAGGGGGGTCGGATACGCAGTATTTT,CASSFPTGGSDTQYF
TRBV11-2,14,TRBJ1-1,.,TRBD1,TGTGCCAGCAGCACGCAACAGGGGGTCCCTGAAGCTTTCTTT,CASSTQQGVPEAFF
TRBV12-3/TRBV12-4,14,TRBJ2-5,few,.,TGTGCTACCGCCCGAGTAGCGAATCAAGAGACCCAGTACTTC,CATARVANQETQYF
TRBV6-5,14,TRBJ2-5,.,TRBD2,TGTGCCAGCAGGGGGACTAGCGGCCAAGAGACCCAGTACTTC,CASRGTSGQETQYF
TRBV9,14,TRBJ2-1,few,TRBD1,TGTGCCAGCCAAGGACAGGGGTCCAACAATGAGCAGTTCTTC,CASQGQGSNNEQFF
TRBV2,17,TRBJ2-3,few,TRBD2,TGTGCCAGCAGTGAACCAGCGGGGGGTCCCCTGTCAGATACGCAGTATTTT,CASSEPAGGPLSDTQYF
TRBV7-3,16,TRBJ2-1,.,TRBD2,TGTGCCAGCAGCTTATTCCTAGCGGCCCCATACAATGAGCAGTTCTTC,CASSLFLAAPYNEQFF
TRBV4-1,16,TRBJ1-1,few,TRBD1,TGCGCCAGCAGCCTTAGGACAGGGCCTGGGGACACTGAAGCTTTCTTT,CASSLRTGPGDTEAFF
TRBV9,13,TRBJ1-4,many,.,TGTGCCAGCAGCCCCTCTGATACGGGAAAACTGTTTTTT,CASSPSDTGKLFF
TRBV14,16,TRBJ2-7,many,TRBD2,TGTGCCAGCAGCCAAGTCCCGGCGGGGGGGACCTACGAGCAGTACTTC,CASSQVPAGGTYEQYF